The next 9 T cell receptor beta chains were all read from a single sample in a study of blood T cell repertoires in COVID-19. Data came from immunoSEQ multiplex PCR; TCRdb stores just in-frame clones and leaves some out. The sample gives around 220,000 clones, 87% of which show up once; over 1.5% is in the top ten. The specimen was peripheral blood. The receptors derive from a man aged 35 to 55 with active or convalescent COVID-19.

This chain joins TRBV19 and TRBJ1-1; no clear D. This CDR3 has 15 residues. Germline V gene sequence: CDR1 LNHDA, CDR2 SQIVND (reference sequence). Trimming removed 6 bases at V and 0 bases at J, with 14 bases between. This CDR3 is CASSGGLTLNTEAFF. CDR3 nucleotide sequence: TGTGCCAGTAGCGGAGGACTGACTTTGAACACTGAAGCTTTCTTT.

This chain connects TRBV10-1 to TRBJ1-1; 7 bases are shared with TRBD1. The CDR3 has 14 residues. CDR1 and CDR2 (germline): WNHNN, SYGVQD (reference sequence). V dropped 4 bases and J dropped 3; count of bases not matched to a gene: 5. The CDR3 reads CASSAETGYTEAFF. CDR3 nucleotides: TGCGCCAGCAGTGCCGAGACAGGGTACACTGAAGCTTTCTTT.

CDR3 DNA: TGTGCCAGCAGCTCCTCACTAGCCTCCTACGAGCAGTACTTC. The encoded protein is CASSSSLASYEQYF. The chain has TRBV7-2 and TRBJ2-7; possible D gene TRBD2, 6 bases. Per germline, CDR1 SGHTA and CDR2 FQGNSA. The CDR3 runs to 14 residues. The V gene lost 4 bases and the J gene lost 0 bases, with 10 bases spanning the gap. The whole variable domain, remainder taken from reference TRBV7-2 and TRBJ2-7, is GAGVSQSPSNKVTEKGKDVELRCDPISGHTALYWYRQSLGQGLEFLIYFQGNSAPDKSGLPSDRFSAERTGGSVSTLTIQRTQQEDSAVYLCASSSSLASYEQYFGPGTRLTVT.

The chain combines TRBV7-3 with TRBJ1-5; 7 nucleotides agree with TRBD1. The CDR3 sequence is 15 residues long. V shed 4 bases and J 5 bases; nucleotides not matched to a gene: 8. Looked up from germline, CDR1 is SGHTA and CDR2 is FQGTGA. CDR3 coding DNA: TGTGCCAGCAGCTCGGGACAGTTAACCGATCAGCCCCAGCATTTT. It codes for CASSSGQLTDQPQHF.

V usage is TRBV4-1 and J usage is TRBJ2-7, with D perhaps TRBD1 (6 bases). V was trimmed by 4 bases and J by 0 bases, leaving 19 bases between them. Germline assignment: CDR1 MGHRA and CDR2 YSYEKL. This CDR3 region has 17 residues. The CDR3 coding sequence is TGCGCCAGCAGCCCCAAGGCCGGGACACAAACCTCCTACGAGCAGTACTTC. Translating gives CASSPKAGTQTSYEQYF.

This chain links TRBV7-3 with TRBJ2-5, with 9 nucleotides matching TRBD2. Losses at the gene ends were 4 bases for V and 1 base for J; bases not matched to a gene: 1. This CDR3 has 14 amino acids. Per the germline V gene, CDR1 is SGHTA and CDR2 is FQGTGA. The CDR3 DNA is TGTGCCAGCAGCTCGGGACTAGCCCAAGAGACCCAGTACTTC. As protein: CASSSGLAQETQYF.

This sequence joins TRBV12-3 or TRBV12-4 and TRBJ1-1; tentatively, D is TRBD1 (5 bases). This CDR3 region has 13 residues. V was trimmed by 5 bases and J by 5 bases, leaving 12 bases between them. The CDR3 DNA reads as TGTGCCAGCAGTCTCAGGGTAGGGACTGAAGCTTTCTTT. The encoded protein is CASSLRVGTEAFF.

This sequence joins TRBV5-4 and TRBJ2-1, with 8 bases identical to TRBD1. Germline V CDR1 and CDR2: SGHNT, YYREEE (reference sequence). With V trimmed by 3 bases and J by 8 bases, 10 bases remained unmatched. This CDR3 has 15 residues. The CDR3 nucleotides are TGTGCCAGCAGCTGGCACGACAGGGGTTCAGATGAGCAGTTCTTC. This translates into CASSWHDRGSDEQFF. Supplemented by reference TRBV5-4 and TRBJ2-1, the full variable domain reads ETGVTQSPTHLIKTRGQQVTLRCSSQSGHNTVSWYQQALGQGPQFIFQYYREEENGRGNFPPRFSGLQFPNYSSELNVNALELDDSALYLCASSWHDRGSDEQFFGPGTRLTVL.

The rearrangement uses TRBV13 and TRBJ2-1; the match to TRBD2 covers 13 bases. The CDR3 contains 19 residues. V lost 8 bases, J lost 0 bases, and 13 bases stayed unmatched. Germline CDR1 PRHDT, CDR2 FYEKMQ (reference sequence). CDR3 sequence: CASGGFGLAGAGSYNEQFF. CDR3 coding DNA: TGTGCCAGCGGGGGCTTCGGACTAGCGGGGGCCGGCTCCTACAATGAGCAGTTCTTC.